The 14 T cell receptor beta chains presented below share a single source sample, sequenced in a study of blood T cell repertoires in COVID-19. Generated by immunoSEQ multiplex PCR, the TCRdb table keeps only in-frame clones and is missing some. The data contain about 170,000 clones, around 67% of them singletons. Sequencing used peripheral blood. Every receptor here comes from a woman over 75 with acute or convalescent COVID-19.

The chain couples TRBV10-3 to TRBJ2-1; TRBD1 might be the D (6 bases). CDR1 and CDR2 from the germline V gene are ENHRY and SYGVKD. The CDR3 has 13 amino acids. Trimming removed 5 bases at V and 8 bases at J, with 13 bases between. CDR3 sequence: CAISLGARDEQFF. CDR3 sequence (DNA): TGTGCCATCAGTCTGGGGGCCCGGGATGAGCAGTTCTTC.

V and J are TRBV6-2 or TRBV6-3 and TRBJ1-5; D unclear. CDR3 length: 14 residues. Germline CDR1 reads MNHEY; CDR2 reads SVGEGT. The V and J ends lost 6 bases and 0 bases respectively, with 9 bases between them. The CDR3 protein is CASSQHYSNQPQHF. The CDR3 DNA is TGTGCCAGCAGCCAGCACTATAGCAATCAGCCCCAGCATTTT.

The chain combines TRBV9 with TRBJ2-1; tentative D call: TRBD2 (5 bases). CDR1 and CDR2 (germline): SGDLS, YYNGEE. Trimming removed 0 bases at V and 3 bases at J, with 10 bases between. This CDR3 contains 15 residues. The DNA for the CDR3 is TGTGCCAGCAGCGTAGCTGTGGCGGGCTACAATGAGCAGTTCTTC. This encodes CASSVAVAGYNEQFF.

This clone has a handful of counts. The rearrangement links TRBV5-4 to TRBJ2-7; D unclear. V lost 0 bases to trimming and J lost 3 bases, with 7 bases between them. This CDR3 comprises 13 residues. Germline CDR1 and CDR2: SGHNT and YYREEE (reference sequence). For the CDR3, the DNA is TGTGCCAGCAGCTTGGCCTGGAGCTACGAGCAGTACTTC. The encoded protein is CASSLAWSYEQYF.

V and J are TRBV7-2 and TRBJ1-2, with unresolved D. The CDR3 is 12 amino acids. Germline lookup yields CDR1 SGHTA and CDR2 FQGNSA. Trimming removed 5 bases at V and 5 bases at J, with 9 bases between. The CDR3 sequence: CASSRGSYGYTF. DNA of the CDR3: TGTGCCAGCAGCCGCGGCTCGTATGGCTACACCTTC.

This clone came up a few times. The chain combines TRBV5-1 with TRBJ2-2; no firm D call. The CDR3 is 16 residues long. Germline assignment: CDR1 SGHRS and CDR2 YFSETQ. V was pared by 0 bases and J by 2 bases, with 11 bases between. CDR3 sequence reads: CASSLESVLNTGELFF. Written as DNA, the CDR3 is TGCGCCAGCAGCTTGGAGTCAGTTCTTAACACCGGGGAGCTGTTTTTT.

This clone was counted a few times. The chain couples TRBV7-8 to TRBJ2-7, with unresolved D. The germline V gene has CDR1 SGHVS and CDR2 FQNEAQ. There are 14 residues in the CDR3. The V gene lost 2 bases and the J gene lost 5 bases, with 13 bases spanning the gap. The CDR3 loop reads CASSLRYRDNEQYF. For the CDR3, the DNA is TGTGCCAGCAGCTTACGTTATCGCGATAACGAGCAGTACTTC.

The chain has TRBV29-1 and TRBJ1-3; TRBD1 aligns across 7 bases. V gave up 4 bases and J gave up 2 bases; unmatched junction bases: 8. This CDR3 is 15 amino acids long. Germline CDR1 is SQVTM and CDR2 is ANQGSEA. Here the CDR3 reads CSVANQGVTGNTIYF. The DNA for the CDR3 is TGCAGCGTTGCCAACCAGGGGGTTACTGGAAACACCATATATTTT.

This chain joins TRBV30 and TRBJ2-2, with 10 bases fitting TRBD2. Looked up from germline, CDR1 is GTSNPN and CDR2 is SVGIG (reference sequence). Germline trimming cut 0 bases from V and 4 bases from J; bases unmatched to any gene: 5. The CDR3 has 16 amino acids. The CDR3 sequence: CAWSVGAGGVTGELFF. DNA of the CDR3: TGTGCCTGGAGTGTAGGAGCGGGAGGGGTCACCGGGGAGCTGTTTTTT.

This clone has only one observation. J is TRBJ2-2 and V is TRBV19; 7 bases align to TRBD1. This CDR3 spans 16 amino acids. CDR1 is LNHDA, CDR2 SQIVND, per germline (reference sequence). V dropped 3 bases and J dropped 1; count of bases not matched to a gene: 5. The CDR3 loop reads CASSIFGTVNTGELFF. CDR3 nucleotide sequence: TGTGCCAGTAGTATCTTCGGGACAGTGAACACCGGGGAGCTGTTTTTT.

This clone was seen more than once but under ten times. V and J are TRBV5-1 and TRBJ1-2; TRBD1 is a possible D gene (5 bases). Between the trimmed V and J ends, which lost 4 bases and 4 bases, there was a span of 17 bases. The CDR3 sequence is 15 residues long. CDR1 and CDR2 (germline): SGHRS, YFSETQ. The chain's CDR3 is CASSQQEGGIYGYTF. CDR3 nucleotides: TGCGCCAGCAGCCAACAGGAAGGAGGGATCTATGGCTACACCTTC.

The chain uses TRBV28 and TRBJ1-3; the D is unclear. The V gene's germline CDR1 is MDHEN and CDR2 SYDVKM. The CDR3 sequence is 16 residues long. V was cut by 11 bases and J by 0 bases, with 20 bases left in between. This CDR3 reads CAAKNSRHSSGNTIYF. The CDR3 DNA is TGTGCCGCCAAAAATTCCCGACACAGCTCTGGAAACACCATATATTTT.

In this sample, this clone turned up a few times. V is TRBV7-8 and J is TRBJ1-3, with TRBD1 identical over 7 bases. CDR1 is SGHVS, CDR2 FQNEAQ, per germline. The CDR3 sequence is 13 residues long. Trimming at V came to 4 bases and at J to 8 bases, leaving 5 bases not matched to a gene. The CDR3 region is CASSSGGLDTIYF. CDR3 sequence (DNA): TGTGCCAGCAGCTCAGGGGGGCTGGACACCATATATTTT.

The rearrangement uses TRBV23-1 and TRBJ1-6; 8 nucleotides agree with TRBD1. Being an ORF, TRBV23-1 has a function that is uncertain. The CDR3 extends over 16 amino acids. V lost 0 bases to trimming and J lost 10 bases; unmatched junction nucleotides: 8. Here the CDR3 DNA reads TGCGCCAGCAGTCAATCGTTCAGGGACAGGAGGTCACCCCTCCACTTT. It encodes CASSQSFRDRRSPLHF.